This T cell receptor beta chain was sequenced for a study of response to subunit inactivated influenza vaccine (dated by TCRdb to about 2018). For the wider study: Deep quantitative profiling of the T cell receptor repertoire was used in the study to follow responses to a trivalent subunit inactivated influenza vaccine.

Results the study describes overall, beyond this receptor: The authors suggested that each seasonal influenza vaccination may recruit only a limited number of new T cells.

The method behind the library was RT-PCR. Instrument on record: Illumina HiSeq 2500. TCRdb passed the public sequencing reads through fastp at Q25 and MiXCR, retaining productive beta sequences. Identical CDR3 proteins give one entry, which carries the most common genes and DNA. The table for this sample lists approximately 680,000 distinct CDR3 sequences; 15% to 19% of them were counted only once. The ten largest make up roughly 10% of the sample. Remarks on this clonotype: Its binding antigen is unknown. The sample holds no much larger clone one base away, and base qualities are not on file.

Deletion took 2 bases off V and 6 bases off J, with a span of 11 bases between the germline ends. The CDR3 measures 15 amino acids from cysteine to phenylalanine. Here the CDR3 DNA is all that survives: 45 bases in frame from base 1. Sequences SGHTA (CDR1) and FQGNSA (CDR2) are obtained from the germline V gene. The chain is assembled from TRBV7-2 and TRBJ1-6, and TRBD1 may be the D gene, going by 5 matching bases. This sequence was found in a man aged 50-59 years who received an inactivated influenza vaccine. Donor details come from another sample of the same person, matched by shared clones. The specimen was PBMCs from blood, collected roughly 12 days after vaccination. The sequenced DNA is TGTGCCAGCAGCTTACAGGGTCTGGGTAATTCACCCCTCCACTTT. Translated, it reads CASSLQGLGNSPLHF.